Shown below are 10 T cell receptor beta chains from a single sample sequenced in a study of Tregs in tolerant kidney transplant recipients (dated by TCRdb to the late 2010s). The method was the immunoSEQ multiplex PCR assay. In its TCRdb copy, this immuneACCESS table keeps in-frame sequences only and misses some clones. Where compared with another copy, unresolved V genes explain less than half of these, and the others have no known cause. For this sample, the table gives approximately 35,000 clones. The ten biggest clones cover roughly 7.1% of the sample. The sample's time point label is to be understood as: blood sample drawn before combined kidney and bone marrow transplant. The sequences come from CD8+ T cells from blood, collected before the transplant. The source is a human donor who received a combined kidney and bone marrow transplant.

About this clone: From the germline J gene comes the end of the CDR3, since the read stops 3 residues before it. The chain recombines TRBV7-8 with TRBJ2-1; 9 nucleotides align to TRBD2. Germline values: CDR1 SGHVS, CDR2 FQNEAQ. Unmatched junction bases numbered 8, after V lost 2 bases and J lost 9 bases. The CDR3 totals 15 residues. This chain's CDR3 is CASSLHGGGAGEQFF. CDR3 DNA, as far as it was read: TGTGCCAGCAGCTTACATGGCGGGGGGGCGGGTGAG.

As concerns this clone: The CDR3 end is not reached by the read, which stops 3 residues before it; the germline J gene fills it in. The chain has TRBV6-2 or TRBV6-3 and TRBJ2-7; TRBD1 matches 8 bases. The ends lost 6 bases at V and 0 bases at J; junction bases unmatched: 7. Germline V gene data show CDR1 as MNHEY and CDR2 as SVGEGT. This CDR3 is built from 15 residues. Here the CDR3 reads CASRPGQVHSYEQYF. CDR3 DNA, as far as it was read: TGTGCCAGCAGGCCGGGACAGGTCCACTCCTACGAG.

In regard to this clone: Read coverage stops 3 residues before the CDR3 terminus; the germline J gene supplies the remainder. V usage is TRBV30 and J usage is TRBJ2-7, with a weak D call TRBD1 (6 bases). The CDR3 extends over 13 amino acids. The V gene lost 4 bases and the J gene lost 6 bases, with 16 bases spanning the gap. Germline V gene lookup returns CDR1 GTSNPN and CDR2 SVGIG (reference sequence). CDR3 residues: CAWTLGGVGEQYF. CDR3 DNA, as far as it was read: TGTGCCTGGACTTTAGGGGGTGTGGGCGAG.

A word on this clone: The read is 3 residues too short to cover the CDR3 end, so that end is filled in from the germline J gene. The chain carries TRBV6-2 or TRBV6-3 and TRBJ2-3, with 7 positions matching TRBD2. Germline CDR1 MNHEY, CDR2 SVGEGT. V lost 7 bases to trimming and J lost 3 bases; unmatched junction nucleotides: 7. The length of the CDR3 is 14 residues. CDR3 sequence: CASTGRERTDTQYF. CDR3 DNA (partial): TGTGCCAGCACTGGGCGGGAGAGGACAGATACG.

Worth noting for this clone: The read stops 3 residues short of the end of the CDR3; the missing end is completed from the germline J gene. J is TRBJ2-7 and V is TRBV7-2; D remains ambiguous. Trimming took off 5 bases at V and 1 base at J, with 6 bases between the two ends. Germline assignment: CDR1 SGHTA and CDR2 FQGNSA. CDR3 length: 12 residues. CDR3 residues: CASSPVSYEQYF. CDR3 DNA (partial): TGTGCCAGCAGCCCCGTTTCCTACGAG.

On this clone itself: Read data end 3 residues before the CDR3 end; the end is taken from the germline J gene. V usage is TRBV7-9 and J usage is TRBJ2-7; D gene uncertain. The CDR3 runs 13 residues. From germline, CDR1 is SEHNR and CDR2 FQNEAQ (reference sequence). Trimming removed 5 bases at V and 6 bases at J, with 14 bases between. CDR3 sequence: CASSTDFASEQYF. The DNA read from the CDR3 is TGTGCCAGCAGCACAGATTTTGCCTCCGAG.

Worth noting for this clone: The CDR3 is cut off 3 residues early in the read; its end comes from the germline J gene. V is TRBV6-1 and J is TRBJ1-2; 10 bases are shared with TRBD1. Germline lookup yields CDR1 MNHNS and CDR2 SASEGT. The CDR3 runs 13 residues. The DNA read from the CDR3 is TGTGCCAGCAGTGGGGGACAGGGGCTGGGC. Residues: CASSGGQGLG. From start to end, the CDR3 is CASSGGQGLGYTF.

On this clone: Read coverage stops 3 residues before the CDR3 terminus; the germline J gene supplies the remainder. The V and J genes are TRBV19 and TRBJ2-5; 9 nucleotides agree with TRBD1. This CDR3 has 15 amino acids. After removal of 5 bases from V and 4 bases from J, the junction contained 8 bases not matched to a gene. Germline CDR1 is LNHDA and CDR2 is SQIVND (reference sequence). The CDR3 bases that were read are TGTGCCAGTAGTTCCTACAGGGGGCTTGGAGAGACC. This codes for CASSSYRGLGET. The CDR3 in full is CASSSYRGLGETQYF.

Details on this clone: The read terminates 3 residues ahead of where the CDR3 ends, so the germline J gene completes it. The chain couples TRBV7-9 to TRBJ2-7; D unclear. The CDR3 consists of 13 residues. The germline V gene encodes CDR1 SEHNR and CDR2 FQNEAQ (reference sequence). Trimming took off 5 bases at V and 2 bases at J, with 10 bases between the two ends. The CDR3 bases that were read are TGTGCCAGCAGCCCTAAGATGACCTACGAG. Translating it yields CASSPKMTYE. The whole CDR3 reads CASSPKMTYEQYF.

Details on this clone: The read is 3 residues too short to cover the CDR3 end, so that end is filled in from the germline J gene. The chain links TRBV7-2 to TRBJ2-7; D is undetermined. There are 12 residues in the CDR3. Trimming left V 6 bases short and J 2 bases short, with 8 bases between. Germline loops: CDR1 SGHTA, CDR2 FQGNSA. CDR3 residues: CASSQATYEQYF. CDR3 DNA, as far as it was read: TGTGCCAGCAGTCAGGCAACCTACGAG.